This T cell receptor beta chain originates from a study of T cell responses to AZD1222 COVID-19 vaccine. CDR3 length equals 13 residues. Trimming stripped 2 bases from V and 9 bases from J, with 11 bases between. Germline lookup yields CDR1 MNHNS and CDR2 SASEGT. Second-dose recipients at about 4 or about 12 weeks were treated as one pooled group. Produced via immunoSEQ multiplex PCR; TCRdb's table is partial and in-frame only. The sample carries some 190,000 clones, 80% to 95% recorded once. The V call is TRBV6-1, the J call TRBJ1-5; D not resolved. This specimen consisted of peripheral blood, obtained 28 days after the second AZD1222 dose. The receptor comes from an adult who received the AZD1222 COVID-19 vaccine. This CDR3 reads CASSESGFWPQHF. In nucleotides, the CDR3 is TGTGCCAGCAGTGAATCTGGCTTTTGGCCCCAGCATTTT.